This T cell receptor (beta chain) was profiled in a study of T cell changes during pregnancy in multiple sclerosis. The germline CDR1 and CDR2 sequences are SGDLS and YYNGEE. V gave up 4 bases and J gave up 5 bases; unmatched junction bases: 9. The CDR3 runs to 15 residues. Data came from immunoSEQ multiplex PCR; TCRdb stores just in-frame clones and leaves some out. The data show about 40,000 clones, over 70% seen once. The TCR comes from a female donor in good health, enrolled as a control in a pregnancy study. V and J are TRBV9 and TRBJ2-5, with TRBD1 matching 9 bases. The source material was peripheral blood, sampled in the first trimester of pregnancy. This chain's CDR3 is CASSLATGGFETQYF. In nucleotides, the CDR3 is TGTGCCAGCAGCTTGGCGACAGGGGGTTTTGAGACCCAGTACTTC.